What follows are 29 T cell receptor beta chains derived from one specimen sequenced in a study of STAT5B mutations in CD4+ large granular lymphocyte leukemia. Data came from immunoSEQ multiplex PCR; TCRdb stores just in-frame clones and leaves some out. The sample consists of over 35,000 clones, roughly 80% of them appearing once. Source material: CD4+ T cells from blood buffy coats. These receptors all stem from a human donor in good health.

The chain links TRBV6-1 to TRBJ2-6; the D gene is possibly TRBD1 (6 bases). Germline lookup yields CDR1 MNHNS and CDR2 SASEGT. The CDR3 runs 16 residues. Trimming removed 4 bases at V and 0 bases at J, with 10 bases between. DNA of the CDR3: TGTGCCAGCAGTGTGACAGGAGCCTCTGGGGCCAACGTCCTGACTTTC. This translates into CASSVTGASGANVLTF.

The V call is TRBV7-2, the J call TRBJ2-1; 11 positions agree with TRBD2. This CDR3 comprises 16 residues. Germline CDR1 is SGHTA and CDR2 is FQGNSA. The trim removed 1 base at V and 1 base at J, leaving 0 bases unmatched. The CDR3 DNA follows: TGTGCCAGCAGCTTAGGACTAGCGGGATCCTACAATGAGCAGTTCTTC. Translating it yields CASSLGLAGSYNEQFF.

The rearrangement links TRBV10-3 to TRBJ1-1, with unresolved D. The CDR3 contains 12 residues. Trimming shortened V by 2 bases and J by 5 bases, and 6 bases separated the two germline ends. Germline CDR1 is ENHRY and CDR2 is SYGVKD. The CDR3 nucleotides read TGTGCCATCAGTGAGGGAACGACTGAAGCTTTCTTT. Residues: CAISEGTTEAFF.

CDR3 in DNA: TGCGCCAGCAGCTTGGGGTTGGGGCAGGTGGACTATGGCTACACCTTC. This encodes CASSLGLGQVDYGYTF. This rearrangement joins TRBV5-1 to TRBJ1-2; weak D call: TRBD1 (5 bases). The CDR3 is 16 amino acids. Trimming stripped 0 bases from V and 3 bases from J, with 15 bases between. CDR1 SGHRS and CDR2 YFSETQ come from the germline V gene.

This rearrangement joins TRBV7-8 to TRBJ1-2; D is uncertain. From germline, CDR1 is SGHVS and CDR2 FQNEAQ. V lost 2 bases, J lost 5 bases, and 6 bases lay in between. The length of the CDR3 is 12 residues. The CDR3: CASSLRDYGYTF. The CDR3, as DNA: TGTGCCAGCAGCTTAAGGGATTATGGCTACACCTTC.

The V call is TRBV28, the J call TRBJ2-1; no clear D. Trimming shortened V by 5 bases and J by 0 bases, and 17 bases separated the two germline ends. This CDR3 comprises 17 residues. Germline V gives CDR1 MDHEN, CDR2 SYDVKM. The CDR3 loop reads CASSPVVGKGSYNEQFF. CDR3 coding DNA: TGTGCCAGCAGTCCGGTGGTGGGGAAGGGCTCCTACAATGAGCAGTTCTTC.

This clone was observed once. The chain uses TRBV2 and TRBJ2-1, with 12 bases fitting TRBD2. The J segment lost 1 base and the V segment lost 8 bases, leaving 12 bases of the junction unmatched. CDR3 size: 18 residues. Germline-derived CDR1 and CDR2 are SNHLY and FYNNEI. The CDR3, as DNA: TGTGCCAGCGGTTGGAGTCTAGCGGGGGGGGGTTCCTACAATGAGCAGTTCTTC. This sequence encodes CASGWSLAGGGSYNEQFF. The entire variable domain, with the rest obtained from reference TRBV2 and TRBJ2-1, is as follows: EPEVTQTPSHQVTQMGQEVILRCVPISNHLYFYWYRQILGQKVEFLVSFYNNEISEKSEIFDDQFSVERPDGSNFTLKIRSTKLEDSAMYFCASGWSLAGGGSYNEQFFGPGTRLTVL.

The chain carries TRBV7-2 and TRBJ1-2, with D hard to call. V was shortened by 5 bases and J by 2 bases, with 15 bases between the two germline ends. This CDR3 comprises 15 residues. From germline, CDR1 is SGHTA and CDR2 FQGNSA. The CDR3: CASSPPVRLNYGYTF. CDR3 sequence (DNA): TGTGCCAGCAGCCCTCCGGTACGGCTAAACTATGGCTACACCTTC. Variable domain in full (rest from reference TRBV7-2 and TRBJ1-2): GAGVSQSPSNKVTEKGKDVELRCDPISGHTALYWYRQSLGQGLEFLIYFQGNSAPDKSGLPSDRFSAERTGGSVSTLTIQRTQQEDSAVYLCASSPPVRLNYGYTFGSGTRLTVV.

The V call is TRBV5-8, the J call TRBJ1-4; 7 nucleotides line up with TRBD1. This CDR3 has 15 residues. Germline CDR1 reads SGHTS; CDR2 reads YDEGEE. V was pared by 4 bases and J by 2 bases, with 5 bases of the junction left unmatched. The chain's CDR3 is CASSRQGRTNEKLFF. CDR3 in DNA: TGTGCCAGCAGCCGACAGGGAAGGACTAATGAAAAACTGTTTTTT.

The V and J genes are TRBV11-3 and TRBJ2-1, with 14 nucleotides matching TRBD2. Germline V gene lookup returns CDR1 SGHNT and CDR2 YENEEA. This CDR3 is built from 16 residues. With V trimmed by 5 bases and J by 1 base, 1 base remained unmatched. As DNA, the CDR3 is TGTGCCAGCAGCCGACTAGCGGGAGGGTCCTACAATGAGCAGTTCTTC. This gives the protein CASSRLAGGSYNEQFF.

This clone turned up a few times. This chain connects TRBV5-1 to TRBJ1-1; D gene ambiguous. Trimming shortened V by 0 bases and J by 0 bases, and 6 bases separated the two germline ends. CDR1 SGHRS and CDR2 YFSETQ come from the germline V gene. The CDR3 spans 14 residues. CDR3 sequence: CASSLGGLNTEAFF. The DNA for the CDR3 is TGCGCCAGCAGCTTGGGCGGCCTGAACACTGAAGCTTTCTTT.

The rearrangement uses TRBV5-1 and TRBJ2-2, with D unresolved. The germline V gene has CDR1 SGHRS and CDR2 YFSETQ. The CDR3 length is 14 residues. The ends were cut back, 0 bases at V and 3 bases at J, with 6 bases in the middle. The CDR3 nucleotides read TGCGCCAGCAGCTTGGGGGTCTACACCGGGGAGCTGTTTTTT. Its protein is CASSLGVYTGELFF.

The chain links TRBV27 to TRBJ2-1; D unclear. V dropped 3 bases and J dropped 5 bases, with 8 bases sitting between them. The CDR3 is made up of 13 amino acids. Per the germline V gene, CDR1 is MNHEY and CDR2 is SMNVEV (reference sequence). This chain's CDR3 is CASSFSLDNEQFF. The CDR3 coding sequence is TGTGCCAGCAGTTTCTCCCTCGACAATGAGCAGTTCTTC.

The genes are TRBV6-5 and TRBJ1-2; D not resolved. The CDR3 loop spans 12 amino acids. Trimming stripped 5 bases from V and 8 bases from J, with 12 bases between. Germline CDR1 MNHEY, CDR2 SVGAGI. For the CDR3, the DNA is TGTGCCAGCAGTGAAGGTCCCAGCGGCTACACCTTC. Protein product: CASSEGPSGYTF.

This clone was observed a handful of times. V usage is TRBV5-1 and J usage is TRBJ1-6, with a weak D call TRBD1 (5 bases). Trimming shortened V by 0 bases and J by 7 bases, and 14 bases separated the two germline ends. This CDR3 has 16 residues. CDR1 is SGHRS and CDR2 is YFSETQ in the germline V gene. This CDR3 reads CASSLGRGAENSPLHF. CDR3 DNA sequence: TGCGCCAGCAGCTTGGGGCGGGGCGCGGAGAATTCACCCCTCCACTTT.

This clone was observed a few times. The V and J genes are TRBV5-4 and TRBJ1-2, with TRBD1 matching over 8 bases. The germline V gene encodes CDR1 SGHNT and CDR2 YYREEE (reference sequence). This CDR3 contains 13 residues. With 4 bases clipped from V and 3 bases from J, the junction kept 2 bases outside the gene matches. The CDR3 here is CASSKGQDYGYTF. CDR3 coding DNA: TGTGCCAGCAGCAAGGGACAGGACTATGGCTACACCTTC.

This clone was detected only once. J is TRBJ1-2 and V is TRBV5-6; TRBD1 matches 9 bases. V lost 4 bases to trimming and J lost 8 bases; unmatched junction nucleotides: 9. The V gene's germline CDR1 is SGHDT and CDR2 YYEEEE. There are 14 residues in the CDR3. The chain's CDR3 is CASSRDRAPGGYTF. DNA of the CDR3: TGTGCCAGCAGCAGGGACAGGGCCCCTGGGGGCTACACCTTC.

This clone was seen more than once but under ten times. The chain is built from TRBV6-6 and TRBJ2-2, with 7 bases aligning to TRBD2. There are 15 residues in the CDR3. V was clipped by 4 bases and J by 4 bases; unmatched bases: 6. Germline V gene sequence: CDR1 MNHNY, CDR2 SVGAGI (reference sequence). The CDR3, as DNA: TGTGCCAGCAGTTCAGTACTAGCGCGCACCGGGGAGCTGTTTTTT. This gives the protein CASSSVLARTGELFF.

The chain employs TRBV6-6 and TRBJ1-3; no reliable D call. The ends were cut back, 4 bases at V and 4 bases at J, with 14 bases in the middle. This CDR3 has 15 residues. Germline V gene lookup returns CDR1 MNHNY and CDR2 SVGAGI (reference sequence). CDR3 in amino acids: CASSFRQSAGNTIYF. CDR3 in DNA: TGTGCCAGCAGTTTTAGACAATCCGCGGGAAACACCATATATTTT.

V and J are TRBV6-1 and TRBJ1-2; TRBD1 matches at 8 bases. Germline V gene data show CDR1 as MNHNS and CDR2 as SASEGT. V shed 2 bases and J 3 bases; nucleotides not matched to a gene: 2. CDR3 size: 14 residues. The CDR3 sequence: CASSEQGAHYGYTF. Here the CDR3 DNA reads TGTGCCAGCAGTGAACAGGGGGCACACTATGGCTACACCTTC.

The chain joins TRBV25-1 to TRBJ1-4; possible D gene TRBD1, 6 bases. Per the germline V gene, CDR1 is MGHDK and CDR2 is SYGVNS. This CDR3 comprises 14 residues. The V end was cut by 8 bases, the J end by 5 bases, with 15 bases between. Here the CDR3 reads CASSRQANNEKLFF. The CDR3 coding sequence is TGTGCCAGCTCCAGACAGGCCAACAATGAAAAACTGTTTTTT.

The rearrangement uses TRBV11-3 and TRBJ2-3, with D perhaps being TRBD1 or TRBD2 (5 bases each). Germline V gene data show CDR1 as SGHNT and CDR2 as YENEEA. Trimming removed 0 bases from V and 4 bases from J, with 8 bases in between. This CDR3 comprises 14 residues. The CDR3 nucleotides read TGTGCCAGCAGCTTAGAGGGGACCTCAGATACGCAGTATTTT. Protein product: CASSLEGTSDTQYF.

The chain has TRBV5-1 and TRBJ2-2, with 8 bases lining up with TRBD1. The CDR3 is 15 amino acids. The germline V gene encodes CDR1 SGHRS and CDR2 YFSETQ. V lost 0 bases to trimming and J lost 7 bases; unmatched junction nucleotides: 5. Here the CDR3 reads CASSLAGTGHGELFF. CDR3 DNA sequence: TGCGCCAGCAGCTTGGCAGGGACAGGCCACGGGGAGCTGTTTTTT.

This chain uses TRBV6-6 with TRBJ1-2, with 8 bases lining up with TRBD1. V was clipped by 6 bases and J by 4 bases; unmatched bases: 10. The CDR3 covers 15 residues. From germline, CDR1 is MNHNY and CDR2 SVGAGI (reference sequence). The DNA of the CDR3 is TGTGCCAGCAGCGGGGGCCCTCAGGGGGCCTATGGCTACACCTTC. Translation: CASSGGPQGAYGYTF.

The chain links TRBV11-1 to TRBJ1-2; D gene uncertain. The CDR3 is 13 residues long. V lost 3 bases to trimming and J lost 8 bases, with 13 bases between them. Germline V gives CDR1 SGHAT, CDR2 FQDESV (reference sequence). CDR3 DNA: TGTGCCAGCAGCTTTATCAGCTCCGGGGGCTACACCTTC. Amino acid sequence: CASSFISSGGYTF. The full variable domain, with the rest looked up from reference TRBV11-1 and TRBJ1-2, is EAEVAQSPRYKITEKSQAVAFWCDPISGHATLYWYRQILGQGPELLVQFQDESVVDDSQLPKDRFSAERLKGVDSTLKIQPAELGDSAMYLCASSFISSGGYTFGSGTRLTVV.

This chain uses TRBV4-1 with TRBJ2-6; TRBD1 matches at 10 bases. The germline gives CDR1 MGHRA, CDR2 YSYEKL. CDR3 length: 18 residues. The junction had 6 bases not matched to a gene; V was cut back by 3 bases and J by 1 base. The CDR3 here is CASSQRTGGSSGANVLTF. CDR3 in DNA: TGCGCCAGCAGCCAGAGGACAGGGGGGAGTTCTGGGGCCAACGTCCTGACTTTC.

This clone was seen only once. V usage is TRBV28 and J usage is TRBJ2-5; D not certain. CDR1 and CDR2 from the germline V gene are MDHEN and SYDVKM. The V and J ends lost 3 bases and 4 bases respectively, with 9 bases between them. CDR3 length equals 13 residues. CDR3 bases: TGTGCCAGCAGTTTCCCGATCGGAGAGACCCAGTACTTC. Translated: CASSFPIGETQYF. The entire variable domain, with the rest obtained from reference TRBV28 and TRBJ2-5, is as follows: DVKVTQSSRYLVKRTGEKVFLECVQDMDHENMFWYRQDPGLGLRLIYFSYDVKMKEKGDIPEGYSVSREKKERFSLILESASTNQTSMYLCASSFPIGETQYFGPGTRLLVL.

The genes are TRBV19 and TRBJ1-2; D not resolved. In germline, CDR1 is LNHDA, CDR2 SQIVND (reference sequence). This CDR3 is built from 15 residues. The V and J ends lost 0 bases and 13 bases respectively, with 21 bases between them. The CDR3 region is CASSIDSLRLQESTF. CDR3 bases: TGTGCCAGTAGTATAGATAGCTTACGCCTGCAGGAGTCCACCTTC.

This clone is medium-sized in the sample. The chain recombines TRBV30 with TRBJ1-5, with 8 bases identical to TRBD1. V trimming: 4 bases; J trimming: 0 bases; junction bases outside the gene matches: 11. The germline V gene encodes CDR1 GTSNPN and CDR2 SVGIG (reference sequence). The CDR3 consists of 17 residues. CDR3 loop: CAWIPGQAPYSNQPQHF. In nucleotides, the CDR3 is TGTGCCTGGATTCCGGGACAGGCCCCGTATAGCAATCAGCCCCAGCATTTT.